The next 22 T cell receptor beta chains were all read from a single sample in a study of blood T cells in healthy people across ages. A sample-barcoded 5' primer and a J-beta primer mix were used in a second PCR of roughly 7 to 11 cycles. TCRdb reprocessed the 5' RACE reads with MiXCR, giving one entry per CDR3 protein. The sample has 900,000 to 950,000 distinct CDR3 sequences, approximately 32% seen once. These same records also appear under a second study, on T cells of mothers and their children.

Specimen: blood. The receptors come from a woman in her thirties or forties in good health.

The gene calls are TRBV28 and TRBJ2-7, with no clear D. The J call is uncertain, as TRBJ2-5 better fits the DNA end. The CDR3 consists of 13 residues. The germline V gene encodes CDR1 MDHEN and CDR2 SYDVKM. The CDR3 DNA sequence: TGTGCCAGCAGTTTTAAATCCGATGAGACCCAGTACTTC. Its translation is CASSFKSDETQYF.

At least ten counts were recorded for this clonotype. The genes are TRBV29-1 and TRBJ2-7; unclear D gene. CDR3 size: 15 residues. Trimming removed 4 bases at V and 2 bases at J, with 18 bases between. Germline values: CDR1 SQVTM, CDR2 ANQGSEA. CDR3 in DNA: TGCAGCGTTGTAGGAGTGGGGAACAGCGCCTACGAGCAGTACTTC. Amino acid sequence: CSVVGVGNSAYEQYF.

Points on this clonotype: A much larger clone differs by one base, so this may be a read error. This rearrangement joins TRBV10-3 to TRBJ1-1; TRBD1 agrees at 12 bases. The CDR3 runs 16 residues. Germline CDR1 ENHRY, CDR2 SYGVKD. The CDR3 nucleotides read TGTGCCGTCAGTGAGGGGACAGGGGGCTGGAACACTGAAGCTTTCTTT. It translates to CAVSEGTGGWNTEAFF.

This clonotype was observed a handful of times. The V call is TRBV4-3, the J call TRBJ2-1, with TRBD2 matching over 12 bases. The CDR3 is 17 amino acids. CDR1 and CDR2 (germline): LGHNA, YSLEER. V lost 4 bases to trimming and J lost 4 bases; unmatched junction nucleotides: 8. The CDR3 sequence is CASSPRTSGVFYNEQFF. The CDR3 DNA sequence: TGCGCCAGCAGCCCGAGGACTAGCGGGGTTTTTTACAATGAGCAGTTCTTC.

As concerns this clonotype: A read error may explain this, as a much larger clone is one base away. V and J are TRBV28 and TRBJ2-1; D gene unclear. This CDR3 has 15 residues. CDR1 is MDHEN, CDR2 SYDVKM, per germline. The CDR3 reads CASSASVSSYNGQFF. The CDR3 DNA is TGTGCCAGCAGTGCTTCTGTCAGCTCCTACAATGGGCAGTTCTTC.

Turning to this clonotype: Given a much more abundant clone one base away, this may be a read error. V and J are TRBV7-2 and TRBJ2-7, with TRBD2 matching 11 bases. The V gene's germline CDR1 is SGHTA and CDR2 FQGNSA. The CDR3 has 15 amino acids. After removal of 2 bases from V and 7 bases from J, the junction contained 7 bases not matched to a gene. CDR3 sequence reads: CASSLRSGGVDEQYF. CDR3 nucleotide sequence: TGTGCCAGCAGCTTACGTAGCGGGGGGGTCGATGAGCAGTACTTC.

J is TRBJ2-1 and V is TRBV7-9; 7 bases are shared with TRBD1. There are 15 residues in the CDR3. CDR1 and CDR2 (germline): SEHNR, FQNEAQ (reference sequence). Unmatched junction bases numbered 5, after V lost 2 bases and J lost 4 bases. Written as DNA, the CDR3 is TGTGCCAGCAGCTTATCCGGGACAGAGTACAATGAGCAGTTCTTC. This codes for CASSLSGTEYNEQFF.

This clonotype was recorded at least ten times. This sequence joins TRBV5-5 and TRBJ2-5, with D perhaps TRBD1 or TRBD2 (5 bases each). This CDR3 comprises 13 residues. V dropped 2 bases and J dropped 11 bases, with 16 bases sitting between them. From germline, CDR1 is SGHKS and CDR2 YYEKEE (reference sequence). The CDR3 sequence: CASSFVRERGQYF. Here the CDR3 DNA reads TGTGCCAGCAGCTTTGTCCGGGAAAGGGGTCAGTACTTC.

As to this clonotype: The conserved phenylalanine or tryptophan normally closing the CDR3 is absent here, so this likely arose from a read error. The J gene is TRBJ2-7, the V gene TRBV11-2, with D uncertain. Per the germline V gene, CDR1 is SGHAT and CDR2 is FQNNGV. The V and J ends lost 3 bases and 1 base respectively, with 13 bases between them. CDR3 length equals 15 residues. For the CDR3, the DNA is TGTGCCAGCAGCTTGGGGTTAGGACCGTCCTACGAGCAGTACCTC. It is translated as CASSLGLGPSYEQYL.

In DNA, the CDR3 is TGTGCCAGCAGAAGGGGGGGGACAGGCGACTATGGCTACACCTTC. The encoded protein is CASRRGGTGDYGYTF. The chain has TRBV28 and TRBJ1-2, with 8 bases lining up with TRBD1. In germline, CDR1 is MDHEN, CDR2 SYDVKM. The CDR3 length is 15 residues. Germline trimming cut 6 bases from V and 3 bases from J; bases unmatched to any gene: 9.

This clonotype was counted at least ten times. The chain uses TRBV29-1 and TRBJ2-7; tentative D call: TRBD2 (6 bases). Trimming removed 0 bases at V and 0 bases at J, with 12 bases between. The germline V gene encodes CDR1 SQVTM and CDR2 ANQGSEA. This CDR3 comprises 15 residues. The CDR3 DNA follows: TGCAGCGTTGAAGATATCGGGGGAGCCTCCTACGAGCAGTACTTC. Its protein product is CSVEDIGGASYEQYF.

This clonotype was counted many times. This chain joins TRBV4-1 and TRBJ2-7; 8 nucleotides match TRBD1. Germline values: CDR1 MGHRA, CDR2 YSYEKL. The length of the CDR3 is 15 residues. The V and J ends lost 7 bases and 3 bases, in that order; junction bases with no gene match: 11. CDR3 amino acids: CASTATPGGNYEQYF. The CDR3 DNA is TGCGCCAGCACAGCCACTCCAGGGGGCAACTACGAGCAGTACTTC.

This clonotype was seen many times. This chain uses TRBV29-1 with TRBJ2-1, with a possible D match to TRBD1 (5 bases). V dropped 4 bases and J dropped 7 bases, with 17 bases sitting between them. The CDR3 is made up of 14 amino acids. Germline V gene data show CDR1 as SQVTM and CDR2 as ANQGSEA. The CDR3 region is CSVARVEILNEQFF. The DNA for the CDR3 is TGCAGCGTTGCCAGGGTAGAAATCTTGAATGAGCAGTTCTTC.

This chain uses TRBV7-2 with TRBJ1-2; TRBD1 matches at 8 bases. This CDR3 has 14 residues. V lost 5 bases to trimming and J lost 4 bases; unmatched junction nucleotides: 6. Germline V CDR1 and CDR2: SGHTA, FQGNSA. This CDR3 reads CASSGRTGTYGYTF. CDR3 DNA sequence: TGTGCCAGCAGCGGCCGGACAGGGACCTATGGCTACACCTTC.

The sample holds a few counts of this clonotype. The CDR3 protein is CASSQDSESNYGYTF. The DNA for the CDR3 is TGCGCCAGCAGCCAAGACAGTGAATCTAACTATGGCTACACCTTC. The rearrangement links TRBV4-3 to TRBJ1-2; no firm D call. Trimming cost V 0 bases and J 0 bases, with 8 bases left between them. Germline loops: CDR1 LGHNA, CDR2 YSLEER. The CDR3 length is 15 residues.

This clonotype was seen more than once but under ten times. The chain couples TRBV4-3 to TRBJ1-1; no reliable D call. Germline V CDR1 and CDR2: LGHNA, YSLEER. V was clipped by 3 bases and J by 7 bases, with 12 bases between them. The CDR3 contains 13 residues. CDR3: CASSHRHLGEAFF. The CDR3 nucleotides are TGCGCCAGCAGCCATAGACACCTCGGTGAAGCTTTCTTT.

The rearrangement links TRBV12-3 or TRBV12-4 to TRBJ1-2; D may be TRBD1 (5 bases). CDR3 length: 14 residues. Between the trimmed V and J ends, which lost 6 bases and 3 bases, there was a span of 14 bases. The CDR3: CASSIAGAHYGYTF. The CDR3 DNA sequence: TGTGCCAGCAGCATAGCTGGGGCCCACTATGGCTACACCTTC.

The chain joins TRBV12-3 or TRBV12-4 to TRBJ1-1; unclear D gene. V lost 3 bases, J lost 11 bases, and 13 bases lay in between. The CDR3 totals 12 residues. The CDR3 DNA follows: TGTGCCAGCAGTTTGATGGGGTTTGGGGCTTTCTTT. Translation gives CASSLMGFGAFF.

This chain uses TRBV25-1 with TRBJ2-1, with 12 nucleotides matching TRBD1. This CDR3 has 15 amino acids. V lost 7 bases, J lost 10 bases, and 11 bases stayed unmatched. Germline loops: CDR1 MGHDK, CDR2 SYGVNS. CDR3 sequence: CASIDTGTGGKEQFF. The CDR3, as DNA: TGTGCCAGCATCGATACCGGGACAGGGGGCAAAGAGCAGTTCTTC.

Concerning this clonotype: This may be a read error: a much more frequent sequence differs by one nucleotide. The rearrangement uses TRBV5-1 and TRBJ2-1, with TRBD2 matching 7 bases. The CDR3 spans 15 residues. CDR1 and CDR2 from the germline V gene are SGHRS and YFSETQ. The chain's CDR3 is CASSPSGTSYNEQCF. The CDR3 DNA reads TGCGCCAGCAGCCCGAGCGGGACCTCCTACAATGAGCAGTGCTTC.

Points on this clonotype: With a much larger clone just one base away, this may be a read error. V is TRBV7-2 and J is TRBJ1-2, with D possibly matching TRBD1 (5 bases). Germline lookup yields CDR1 SGHTA and CDR2 FQGNSA. CDR3 length equals 14 residues. V shed 7 bases and J shed 4 bases, with 16 bases lying between them. CDR3 region: CASNLDTFFYGYTF. The CDR3 region has the DNA TGTGCCAGCAACCTGGACACATTTTTCTATGGCTACACCTTC.

Only a few counts were recorded for this clonotype. This chain links TRBV5-8 with TRBJ1-4; D unresolved. With 2 bases removed from V and 7 bases from J, the gap between germline ends came to 12 bases. The CDR3 is 14 residues long. CDR1 and CDR2 from the germline V gene are SGHTS and YDEGEE. CDR3 nucleotides: TGTGCCAGCAGCTTCAGGTCGCCCGGTGAAAAACTGTTTTTT. Translated, it gives CASSFRSPGEKLFF.